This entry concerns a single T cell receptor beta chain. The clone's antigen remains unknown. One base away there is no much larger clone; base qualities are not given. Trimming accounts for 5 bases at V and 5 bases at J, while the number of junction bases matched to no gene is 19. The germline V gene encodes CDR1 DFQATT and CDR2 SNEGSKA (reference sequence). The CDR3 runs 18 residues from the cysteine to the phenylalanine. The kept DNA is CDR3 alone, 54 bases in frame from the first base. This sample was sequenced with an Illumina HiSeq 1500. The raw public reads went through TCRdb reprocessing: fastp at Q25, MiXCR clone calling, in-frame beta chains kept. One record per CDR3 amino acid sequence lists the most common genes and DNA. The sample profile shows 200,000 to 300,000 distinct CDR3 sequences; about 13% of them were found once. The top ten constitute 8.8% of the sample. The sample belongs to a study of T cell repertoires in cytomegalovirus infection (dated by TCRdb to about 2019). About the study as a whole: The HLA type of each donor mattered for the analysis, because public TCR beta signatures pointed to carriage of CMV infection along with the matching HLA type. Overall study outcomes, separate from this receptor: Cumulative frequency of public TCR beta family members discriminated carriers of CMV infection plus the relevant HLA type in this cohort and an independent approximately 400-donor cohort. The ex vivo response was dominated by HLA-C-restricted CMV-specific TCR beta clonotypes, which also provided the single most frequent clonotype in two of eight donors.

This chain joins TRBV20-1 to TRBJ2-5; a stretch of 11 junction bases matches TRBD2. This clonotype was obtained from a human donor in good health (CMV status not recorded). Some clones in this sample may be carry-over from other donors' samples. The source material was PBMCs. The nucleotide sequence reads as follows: TGCAGTGCTTCCCGAATCGCATGGACTAGCGGGTCCAAGGAGACCCAGTACTTC. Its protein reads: CSASRIAWTSGSKETQYF.